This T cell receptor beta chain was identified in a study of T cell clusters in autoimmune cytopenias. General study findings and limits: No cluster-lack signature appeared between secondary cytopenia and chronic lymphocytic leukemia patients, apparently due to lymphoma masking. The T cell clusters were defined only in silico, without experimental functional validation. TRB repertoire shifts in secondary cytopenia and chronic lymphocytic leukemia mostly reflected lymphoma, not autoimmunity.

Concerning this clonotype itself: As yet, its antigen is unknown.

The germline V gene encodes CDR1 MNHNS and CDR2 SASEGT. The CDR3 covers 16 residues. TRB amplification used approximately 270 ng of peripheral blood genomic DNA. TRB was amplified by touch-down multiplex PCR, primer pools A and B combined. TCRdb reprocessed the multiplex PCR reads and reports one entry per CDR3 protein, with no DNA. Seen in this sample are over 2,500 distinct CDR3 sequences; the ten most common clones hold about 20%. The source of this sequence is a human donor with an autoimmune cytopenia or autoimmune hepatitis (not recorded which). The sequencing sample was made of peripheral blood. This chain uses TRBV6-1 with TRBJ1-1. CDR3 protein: CASSEAVGSLNTEAFF.